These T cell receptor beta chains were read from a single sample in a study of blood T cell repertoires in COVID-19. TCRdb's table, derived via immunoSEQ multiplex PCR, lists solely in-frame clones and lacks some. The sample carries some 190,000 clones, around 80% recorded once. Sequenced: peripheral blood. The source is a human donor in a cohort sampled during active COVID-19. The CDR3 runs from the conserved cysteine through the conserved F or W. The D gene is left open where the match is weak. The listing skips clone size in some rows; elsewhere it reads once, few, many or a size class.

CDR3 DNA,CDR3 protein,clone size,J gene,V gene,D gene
TGTGCCAGCAGCTTAGAGGCAGGGCCGAACACCGGGGAGCTGTTTTTT,CASSLEAGPNTGELFF,few,TRBJ2-2,TRBV7-7,.
TGTGCCAGCAGTCTACTAGCGGGCCCCTACGAGCAGTACTTC,CASSLLAGPYEQYF,.,TRBJ2-7,TRBV6-4,TRBD2
TGTGCCAGCTCACCTCAACAGGGAGGGAACAATCAGCCCCAGCATTTT,CASSPQQGGNNQPQHF,.,TRBJ1-5,TRBV18,.
TGTGCCTGGAGTGCCTCCTTTGCCGGGACAGGGGACCAGCCCCAGCATTTT,CAWSASFAGTGDQPQHF,once,TRBJ1-5,TRBV30,TRBD1
TGCGCCAGCAGCTTGGCGTCGGATCAGCCCCAGCATTTT,CASSLASDQPQHF,.,TRBJ1-5,TRBV5-1,.
TGCAGTGCTAGTCGAGCGGCCCCCTTCGCAGAGCAGTTCTTC,CSASRAAPFAEQFF,.,TRBJ2-1,TRBV20-1,.
TGTGCCAGCAGCGTCTCTCAGGGGGCGGACACCGGGGAGCTGTTTTTT,CASSVSQGADTGELFF,.,TRBJ2-2,TRBV9,TRBD1
TGTGCCAGCAGCCAAGTTCAGGGTCATCAGCCCCAGCATTTT,CASSQVQGHQPQHF,.,TRBJ1-5,TRBV3-1/TRBV3-2,.
TGTGCCAGCAGCTACGGACGCGGGGAAAAACTGTTTTTT,CASSYGRGEKLFF,once,TRBJ1-4,TRBV3-1/TRBV3-2,.
TGCGCCAGCAGCTTGGGGCTCGCCACTGGAAACACCATATATTTT,CASSLGLATGNTIYF,.,TRBJ1-3,TRBV5-1,.
TGTGCCAGCAGCCCAGGGAAAGAGCAGTACTTC,CASSPGKEQYF,.,TRBJ2-7,TRBV11-2,.
TGTGCCAGCACCCGGGACAGGGGGCGCGGTGAGCAGTTCTTC,CASTRDRGRGEQFF,.,TRBJ2-1,TRBV11-1,TRBD1
TGTGCCAGCAGCCTAATACAGGGGACCTACGAGCAGTACTTC,CASSLIQGTYEQYF,.,TRBJ2-7,TRBV5-8,TRBD1
TGTGCCAGCAGTGCTTGGACAGGGACGAACACCGGGGAGCTGTTTTTT,CASSAWTGTNTGELFF,.,TRBJ2-2,TRBV6-1,TRBD1
TGTGCCAGCAGCTTGCCGACGGGGTACCAAGAGACCCAGTACTTC,CASSLPTGYQETQYF,.,TRBJ2-5,TRBV5-4,.
TGTGCCAGCAGCGTTACAGGGGGCGCGTCAGTTGATACGCAGTATTTT,CASSVTGGASVDTQYF,few,TRBJ2-3,TRBV9,TRBD1
TGTGCCAGCAGTGAAACCCTAGCGGGGGGGATTAACACCGGGGAGCTGTTTTTT,CASSETLAGGINTGELFF,.,TRBJ2-2,TRBV6-1,TRBD2
TGCGCCAGCAGCGACACTCGCACCGGGGAGCTGTTTTTT,CASSDTRTGELFF,.,TRBJ2-2,TRBV5-1,.
TGTGCCAGCAGCTTTGCCGTACAGGCAACTAATGAAAAACTGTTTTTT,CASSFAVQATNEKLFF,few,TRBJ1-4,TRBV7-9,.
TGTGCCAGTAGTATCCGGCGGGAGGGCCCCTACGAGCAGTACTTC,CASSIRREGPYEQYF,.,TRBJ2-7,TRBV19,TRBD2
TGTGCCAGCAGCCTCACAGGGGGCTCGACTAATGAAAAACTGTTTTTT,CASSLTGGSTNEKLFF,.,TRBJ1-4,TRBV6-6,TRBD1
TGTGCCAGCAGCGGGCTTTTCTATGGCTACACCTTC,CASSGLFYGYTF,.,TRBJ1-2,TRBV9,.
TGTGCCAGCAGCTTTACAGGCCAAGAGACCCAGTACTTC,CASSFTGQETQYF,once,TRBJ2-5,TRBV5-6,.
TGTGCCAGCAGCTTGGACAGGGGAAGGGTACCCACTGAAGCTTTCTTT,CASSLDRGRVPTEAFF,.,TRBJ1-1,TRBV13,TRBD1
TGTGCCAGCATTCGATCTACTAATTCGGGGGGCTACACCTTC,CASIRSTNSGGYTF,.,TRBJ1-2,TRBV6-6,.
TGCAGCGTTGTCAGGGCCGGGGGCTACACCTTC,CSVVRAGGYTF,few,TRBJ1-2,TRBV29-1,.
TGCGCCAGCAGTCGGAGCGGGGGCCAAGAGACCCAGTACTTC,CASSRSGGQETQYF,.,TRBJ2-5,TRBV5-1,TRBD2
TGTGCCAGCATTATGAACAGGGGCTATGGCTACACCTTC,CASIMNRGYGYTF,.,TRBJ1-2,TRBV6-5,TRBD1
TGTGCCAGTAGTCCCATTTTCGGCGGGGTCGGTGACCAGCCCCAGCATTTT,CASSPIFGGVGDQPQHF,.,TRBJ1-5,TRBV19,.
TGTGCCTGGAGTACTTACACCGACAGGGTTCCCCAAGAGACCCAGTACTTC,CAWSTYTDRVPQETQYF,many,TRBJ2-5,TRBV30,TRBD1
TGCAGTGCTAGACAGGGCAACGAGCAGTACTTC,CSARQGNEQYF,.,TRBJ2-7,TRBV20-1,.
TGTGCCAGTAGTCTGAGAATTTATAGCAATCAGCCCCAGCATTTT,CASSLRIYSNQPQHF,.,TRBJ1-5,TRBV19,.
TGTGCCAGCAGCTTAGTTTTTGGCCAGGGTAACTATGGCTACACCTTC,CASSLVFGQGNYGYTF,.,TRBJ1-2,TRBV7-2,.